What follows are 21 T cell receptor beta chains derived from one specimen sequenced in a study of blood T cell repertoires in COVID-19. Measured with immunoSEQ multiplex PCR; TCRdb has only the in-frame clones, and not every one. The sample has more than 250,000 clones; roughly 90% are singletons. The sequenced sample was PBMCs or T cells enriched from blood (not recorded which). The source of these receptors is a woman in her thirties who had recovered from COVID-19.

CDR3 coding DNA: TGTGCCAGCAGCCACAGGGGGAACTACAATGAGCAGTTCTTC. Its protein is CASSHRGNYNEQFF. V is TRBV7-2 and J is TRBJ2-1; 8 bases align to TRBD1. The junction had 3 bases not matched to a gene; V was cut back by 5 bases and J by 3 bases. The germline V gene has CDR1 SGHTA and CDR2 FQGNSA. The CDR3 is 14 amino acids.

CDR3 coding DNA: TGTGCCTGGAACGTAGCGGGGGGCCTCACCGGGGAGCTGTTTTTT. Protein product: CAWNVAGGLTGELFF. V is TRBV30 and J is TRBJ2-2; 10 nucleotides align to TRBD2. J was trimmed by 4 bases and V by 4 bases; bases with no gene match: 6. The germline V gene has CDR1 GTSNPN and CDR2 SVGIG (reference sequence). CDR3 length: 15 amino acids.

This chain joins TRBV5-3 and TRBJ2-7; 10 bases are shared with TRBD1. TRBV5-3 is designated an ORF whose function remains uncertain. The V segment lost 0 bases and the J segment 4 bases; nucleotides outside the gene matches: 1. The CDR3 has 14 amino acids. Written as DNA, the CDR3 is TGTGCCAGAAGCTTGGGACAGGGGGCATACGAGCAGTACTTC. This translates into CARSLGQGAYEQYF.

This sequence joins TRBV11-3 and TRBJ1-1; 7 bases match TRBD1. This CDR3 spans 16 amino acids. V was clipped by 0 bases and J by 1 base; unmatched bases: 5. The germline V gene has CDR1 SGHNT and CDR2 YENEEA. The CDR3 spells CASSLDHRQGNTEAFF. The DNA of the CDR3 is TGTGCCAGCAGCTTAGATCATAGACAGGGGAACACTGAAGCTTTCTTT.

The chain recombines TRBV7-2 with TRBJ2-3; 9 bases match TRBD2. The CDR3 has 14 amino acids. The V and J ends lost 6 bases and 3 bases, in that order; junction bases with no gene match: 4. Germline loops: CDR1 SGHTA, CDR2 FQGNSA. CDR3 sequence (DNA): TGTGCCAGCAGAGCGGGAGGAGGGACAGATACGCAGTATTTT. This codes for CASRAGGGTDTQYF.

The chain joins TRBV7-8 to TRBJ2-1, with TRBD2 identical over 10 bases. The CDR3 consists of 24 residues. Trimming at V came to 5 bases and at J to 7 bases, leaving 35 bases not matched to a gene. Germline V CDR1 and CDR2: SGHVS, FQNEAQ. This chain's CDR3 is CASSRLPGLAIGPAGRLEINEQFF. The CDR3, as DNA: TGTGCCAGCAGCCGGTTGCCGGGACTAGCGATTGGCCCAGCCGGGCGATTGGAGATTAATGAGCAGTTCTTC.

V usage is TRBV11-2 and J usage is TRBJ2-7; 7 positions agree with TRBD1. There are 17 residues in the CDR3. J gave up 2 bases and V 5 bases, and 15 bases lay outside the gene matches. Per germline, CDR1 SGHAT and CDR2 FQNNGV. The CDR3 DNA is TGTGCCAGCAGCCAGGCCGGACAGGCGCCATTTACCTACGAGCAGTACTTC. Protein: CASSQAGQAPFTYEQYF.

The J gene is TRBJ2-2, the V gene TRBV6-5; 8 bases align to TRBD2. J gave up 4 bases and V 7 bases, and 5 bases lay outside the gene matches. CDR3 size: 14 residues. Germline V gene lookup returns CDR1 MNHEY and CDR2 SVGAGI. The CDR3 loop reads CASKLLAATGELFF. The CDR3 coding sequence is TGTGCCAGCAAACTACTAGCGGCCACCGGGGAGCTGTTTTTT.

The chain joins TRBV30 to TRBJ2-5, with 9 bases lining up with TRBD1. This CDR3 has 12 amino acids. Germline V gene data show CDR1 as GTSNPN and CDR2 as SVGIG (reference sequence). Trimming removed 6 bases from V and 6 bases from J; junction bases left unmatched: 5. The CDR3 loop reads CACRQGVQTQYF. The CDR3 DNA follows: TGTGCCTGCCGACAGGGGGTTCAGACCCAGTACTTC.

A few counts support this clone. The V call is TRBV19, the J call TRBJ2-1; 12 nucleotides match TRBD2. V lost 4 bases, J lost 2 bases, and 9 bases stayed unmatched. This CDR3 is built from 18 residues. The germline CDR1 and CDR2 sequences are LNHDA and SQIVND (reference sequence). CDR3 protein: CASSTLAGGSVTYNEQFF. The CDR3 bases are TGTGCCAGTAGTACTCTAGCGGGGGGGTCTGTGACCTACAATGAGCAGTTCTTC.

The genes are TRBV28 and TRBJ2-7; D is uncertain. CDR1 and CDR2 from the germline V gene are MDHEN and SYDVKM. V was pared by 6 bases and J by 7 bases, with 16 bases between. The CDR3 sequence is 13 residues long. The CDR3 coding sequence is TGTGCCAGCAGCCCCCCCCGTTTTGAGGAGCAGTACTTC. It yields the protein CASSPPRFEEQYF. Together with reference TRBV28 and TRBJ2-7, the CDR3 gives the full variable domain: DVKVTQSSRYLVKRTGEKVFLECVQDMDHENMFWYRQDPGLGLRLIYFSYDVKMKEKGDIPEGYSVSREKKERFSLILESASTNQTSMYLCASSPPRFEEQYFGPGTRLTVT.

The V gene is TRBV24-1, the J gene TRBJ2-7; D not certain. Trimming stripped 2 bases from V and 5 bases from J, with 6 bases between. Germline CDR1 KGHDR, CDR2 SFDVKD. CDR3 length equals 12 residues. CDR3 loop: CATSDYRNEQYF. CDR3 DNA sequence: TGTGCCACCAGTGATTACAGAAACGAGCAGTACTTC.

This clone is a singleton in its sample. The V and J genes are TRBV18 and TRBJ1-4; TRBD1 aligns across 8 bases. The germline V gene encodes CDR1 KGHSH and CDR2 LQKENI. The trim removed 2 bases at V and 6 bases at J, leaving 2 bases unmatched. The CDR3 has 14 amino acids. The CDR3 loop is CASSPNRGDEKLFF. The CDR3 DNA sequence: TGTGCCAGCTCACCAAACAGGGGGGATGAAAAACTGTTTTTT. The full variable domain, completed using reference TRBV18 and TRBJ1-4, is NAGVMQNPRHLVRRRGQEARLRCSPMKGHSHVYWYRQLPEEGLKFMVYLQKENIIDESGMPKERFSAEFPKEGPSILRIQQVVRGDSAAYFCASSPNRGDEKLFFGSGTQLSVL.

This chain connects TRBV6-6 to TRBJ1-3; D might be TRBD1 (6 bases). V was shortened by 5 bases and J by 1 base, with 18 bases between the two germline ends. Germline V gene sequence: CDR1 MNHNY, CDR2 SVGAGI (reference sequence). The CDR3 runs 17 residues. The CDR3 nucleotides are TGTGCCAGCAGTCCACAGGGACATCAGCCATCTGGAAACACCATATATTTT. This translates into CASSPQGHQPSGNTIYF.

This rearrangement joins TRBV4-3 to TRBJ1-1, with unresolved D. V dropped 0 bases and J dropped 1 base, with 9 bases sitting between them. CDR1 is LGHNA and CDR2 is YSLEER in the germline V gene. The CDR3 has 15 residues. The chain's CDR3 is CASSQDRWRNTEAFF. CDR3 DNA: TGCGCCAGCAGCCAAGATCGGTGGAGGAACACTGAAGCTTTCTTT.

This clone was seen many times. This chain joins TRBV7-9 and TRBJ2-3; 10 nucleotides line up with TRBD1. The V segment lost 6 bases and the J segment 1 base; nucleotides outside the gene matches: 4. The CDR3 runs 15 residues. Germline V gene lookup returns CDR1 SEHNR and CDR2 FQNEAQ (reference sequence). CDR3 nucleotide sequence: TGTGCCAGCAGACCCGGGACAGGGGGCACAGATACGCAGTATTTT. This translates into CASRPGTGGTDTQYF.

V usage is TRBV28 and J usage is TRBJ2-1; possible D gene TRBD1, 5 bases. The CDR3 sequence is 14 residues long. V was shortened by 5 bases and J by 6 bases, with 14 bases between the two germline ends. CDR1 is MDHEN, CDR2 SYDVKM, per germline. The CDR3 sequence is CASSVALQANEQFF. The CDR3 coding sequence is TGTGCCAGCAGTGTGGCGTTACAGGCCAATGAGCAGTTCTTC.

The chain carries TRBV28 and TRBJ1-2, with TRBD1 identical over 9 bases. Germline values: CDR1 MDHEN, CDR2 SYDVKM. The CDR3 has 15 amino acids. The ends lost 2 bases at V and 8 bases at J; junction bases unmatched: 9. CDR3 nucleotides: TGTGCCAGCAGTTTAGGGACAGGGAACTTGCGGGGCTACACCTTC. As protein: CASSLGTGNLRGYTF.

The rearrangement uses TRBV20-1 and TRBJ2-7, with 8 bases lining up with TRBD1. V trimming: 3 bases; J trimming: 4 bases; junction bases outside the gene matches: 5. The CDR3 covers 13 residues. CDR1 and CDR2 (germline): DFQATT, SNEGSKA (reference sequence). The CDR3 coding sequence is TGCAGTGCTAGTCAGGGGGCAGGGTACGAGCAGTACTTC. Its protein product is CSASQGAGYEQYF.

V is TRBV11-2 and J is TRBJ2-4, with 10 bases identical to TRBD2. The CDR3 consists of 15 residues. CDR1 is SGHAT, CDR2 FQNNGV, per germline. J gave up 7 bases and V 6 bases, and 9 bases lay outside the gene matches. The CDR3 spells CASSPIAGGGNIQYF. CDR3 DNA sequence: TGTGCCAGCAGTCCAATAGCGGGAGGTGGTAACATTCAGTACTTC.

This chain uses TRBV9 with TRBJ2-2; the D gene is possibly TRBD1 (6 bases). V was trimmed by 2 bases and J by 2 bases, leaving 13 bases between them. Germline lookup yields CDR1 SGDLS and CDR2 YYNGEE. The CDR3 loop spans 16 amino acids. The CDR3 region has the DNA TGTGCCAGCAGCGTGGGGGCCGGGATAAACACCGGGGAGCTGTTTTTT. This translates into CASSVGAGINTGELFF.